This T cell receptor beta chain appears in the sequencing data of a study of blood T cell repertoires in COVID-19. Study-wide context: Nucleic acid was either cDNA or gDNA, and it came from T cells, B-cell-depleted T cells, or PBMCs.

This clone was seen once. Original handling: Quantification of nucleated cells was approximated via reference gene primer amplification. This table comes from immunoSEQ multiplex PCR, and its TCRdb copy is limited to in-frame clones, with some not included. That table is the source of V, J and clone size, and D and trimming were worked out from the DNA. The table has around 330,000 clones, 87% seen once; the top ten hold around 9%. The participants were between roughly 18 and 89 years old and came from fewer than 25 US areas. Cohorts were assigned according to the clinical history that participants reported. V was clipped by 4 bases and J by 1 base; unmatched bases: 6. The germline V gene has CDR1 SGHVS and CDR2 FQNEAQ. This CDR3 spans 15 amino acids.

The sample was PBMCs or T cells enriched from blood (not recorded which). The clonotype comes from a woman aged 18-29 years who had recovered from COVID-19. The genes are TRBV7-8 and TRBJ2-5, with 7 bases matching TRBD2. CDR3 DNA: TGTGCCAGCAGCTCCATGACTAGCCTCCAAGAGACCCAGTACTTC. Translated, it gives CASSSMTSLQETQYF. The full variable domain, completed using reference TRBV7-8 and TRBJ2-5, is GAGVSQSPRYKVAKRGQDVALRCDPISGHVSLFWYQQALGQGPEFLTYFQNEAQLDKSGLPSDRFFAERPEGSVSTLKIQRTQQEDSAVYLCASSSMTSLQETQYFGPGTRLLVL.